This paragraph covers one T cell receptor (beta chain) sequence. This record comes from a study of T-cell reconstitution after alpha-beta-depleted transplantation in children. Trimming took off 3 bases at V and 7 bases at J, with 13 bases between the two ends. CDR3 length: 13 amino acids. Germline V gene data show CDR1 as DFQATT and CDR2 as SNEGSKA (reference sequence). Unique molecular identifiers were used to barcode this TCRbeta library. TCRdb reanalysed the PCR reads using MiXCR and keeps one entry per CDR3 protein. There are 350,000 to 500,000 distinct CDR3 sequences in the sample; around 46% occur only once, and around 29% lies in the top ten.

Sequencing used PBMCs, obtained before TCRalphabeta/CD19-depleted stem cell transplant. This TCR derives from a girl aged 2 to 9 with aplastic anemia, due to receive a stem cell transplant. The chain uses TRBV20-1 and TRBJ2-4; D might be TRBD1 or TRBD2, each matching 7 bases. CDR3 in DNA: TGCAGTGCTAGGGGAGGGGGCGGGAACATTCAGTACTTC. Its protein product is CSARGGGGNIQYF.